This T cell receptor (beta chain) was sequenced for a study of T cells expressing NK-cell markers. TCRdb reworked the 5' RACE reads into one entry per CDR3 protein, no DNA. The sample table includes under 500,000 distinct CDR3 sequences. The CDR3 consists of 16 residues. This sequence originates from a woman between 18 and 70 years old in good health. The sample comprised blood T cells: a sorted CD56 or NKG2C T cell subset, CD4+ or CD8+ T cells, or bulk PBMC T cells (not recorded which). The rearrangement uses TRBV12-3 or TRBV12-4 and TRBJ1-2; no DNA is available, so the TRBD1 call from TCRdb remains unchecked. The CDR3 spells CASSLAQGAKRWGYTF.